What follows describes a single T cell receptor beta chain. The antigen is not known. V was clipped by 10 bases and J by 9 bases, with 21 bases between them. The germline V gene encodes CDR1 SNHLY and CDR2 FYNNEI. CDR3 length equals 13 residues. Sequencing relied on immunoSEQ assay v3.0, run at survey level. Only in-frame clones appear in the TCRdb table, and some are missing; sequencing was by immunoSEQ multiplex PCR. Among fewer than 35,000 clones listed, 75% to 85% were seen once. This record belongs to a study of long-term antiretroviral therapy in people with HIV. The study, taken as a whole, reports: CDR3 lengths in HIV samples spanned a narrower range than controls. Repertoire composition at all time points was dominated by clones that had expanded before ART.

The TCR comes from a man younger than 30 with HIV. Material: unsorted PBMCs, obtained roughly 3.5 years after starting antiretroviral therapy. The chain links TRBV2 to TRBJ1-1; no clear D gene. Here the CDR3 DNA reads TGTGCCACCCGAGGAATAGAAAGGGAGCAAGCTTTCTTT. Its translation is CATRGIEREQAFF.